This T cell receptor (beta chain) was captured by sequencing in a study of cytomegalovirus exposure and HLA in healthy donors. About the study: Early released data comprised around 85 million unique TCRs from HLA-typed donors. Study-wide findings and caveats: Fewer N-insertions than the 666-donor mean were reportedly shown by an Asian-associated ancestry cluster in a later analysis. As a later analysis showed, several of the most significant clusters appeared to be linked to common viral pathogens. The study listed under 200 cytomegalovirus-associated TCR beta chains.

Concerning this clone: The antigen is not known.

The CDR3 loop spans 11 amino acids. The ends were cut back, 8 bases at V and 4 bases at J, with 6 bases in the middle. The germline V gene encodes CDR1 WNHNN and CDR2 SYGVQD (reference sequence). A multiplex PCR was run with 60 Vbeta primers and 13 Jbeta primers. Method: immunoSEQ multiplex PCR; TCRdb's copy keeps in-frame clones and lacks some. The sample has 150,000 to 200,000 clones, around 79% seen once. The clonotype comes from a man aged 40-49 years in good health and CMV-seropositive. The chain couples TRBV10-1 to TRBJ2-1; a weak D match, TRBD1 (6 bases). What was sequenced was PBMCs. CDR3 nucleotides: TGCGCCAGCGGACAGTACAATGAGCAGTTCTTC. Translation: CASGQYNEQFF.